The 8 T cell receptor beta chains below all came from one sample that was sequenced in a study of T cells in Graves' hyperthyroidism and ophthalmopathy. TCR beta CDR3 sequences were amplified from RNA transcripts. TCR CDR3 underwent first-round RT-PCR with the HTBI primer set. TCRdb used MiXCR to reprocess the multiplex PCR reads, holding one entry per CDR3 protein. The table includes about 570,000 distinct CDR3 sequences, around 45% detected once. The sequencing sample was made of peripheral blood or thyroid tissue (not recorded which). These receptor sequences come from an adult woman with Graves' disease, either hyperthyroidism or ophthalmopathy (not recorded which).

V and J are TRBV28 and TRBJ2-2, with D uncertain. The CDR3 runs 16 residues. The ends were cut back, 5 bases at V and 4 bases at J, with 17 bases in the middle. The germline gives CDR1 MDHEN, CDR2 SYDVKM. The CDR3 DNA reads TGTGCCAGCAGTACACTTGAGAGTGGGTTCACCGGGGAGCTGTTTTTT. Translating it yields CASSTLESGFTGELFF.

The chain joins TRBV5-1 to TRBJ1-1; TRBD1 aligns across 7 bases. Losses at the gene ends were 5 bases for V and 0 bases for J; bases not matched to a gene: 16. The CDR3 length is 18 residues. CDR1 is SGHRS and CDR2 is YFSETQ in the germline V gene. This CDR3 reads CASRQTGRTGGMNTEAFF. The DNA for the CDR3 is TGCGCCAGCAGACAGACAGGGCGGACCGGGGGTATGAACACTGAAGCTTTCTTT.

This clonotype came up many times. The chain has TRBV29-1 and TRBJ1-2, with D uncertain. V lost 4 bases and J lost 8, with 17 bases in between. There are 13 residues in the CDR3. From germline, CDR1 is SQVTM and CDR2 ANQGSEA. Here the CDR3 reads CSVAPDPAEGYTF. CDR3 coding DNA: TGCAGCGTTGCTCCGGACCCGGCGGAAGGCTACACCTTC.

The chain links TRBV7-9 to TRBJ2-7, with D hard to call. Germline V gene lookup returns CDR1 SEHNR and CDR2 FQNEAQ (reference sequence). Trimming pared 11 bases from V and 2 bases from J, leaving 16 bases between. This CDR3 is built from 13 residues. In nucleotides, the CDR3 is TGTGCCGGCGGCTTTCCCGGGCCCTACGAGCAGTACTTC. Residues: CAGGFPGPYEQYF.

The chain employs TRBV10-3 and TRBJ1-5; D is perhaps TRBD1 (6 bases). Per the germline V gene, CDR1 is ENHRY and CDR2 is SYGVKD. V lost 10 bases, J lost 2 bases, and 15 bases lay in between. This CDR3 comprises 14 residues. CDR3 in amino acids: CATDGRQGNQPQHF. CDR3 in DNA: TGTGCCACAGACGGAAGACAGGGCAATCAGCCCCAGCATTTT.

This clonotype was detected many times. CDR3 DNA: TGCAGTGCTCCCCAGGCGACGTTGAATTCACCCCTCCACTTT. Protein: CSAPQATLNSPLHF. The chain links TRBV20-1 to TRBJ1-6; D call uncertain. This CDR3 has 14 residues. V lost 5 bases to trimming and J lost 7 bases, with 15 bases between them. CDR1 is DFQATT, CDR2 SNEGSKA, per germline (reference sequence).

This clonotype was counted at least ten times. V gene TRBV4-1 combines with J gene TRBJ1-6; TRBD1 aligns across 9 bases. The CDR3 has 17 amino acids. V was clipped by 4 bases and J by 10 bases; unmatched bases: 14. Germline V gene lookup returns CDR1 MGHRA and CDR2 YSYEKL. The CDR3 nucleotides read TGCGCCAGCAGCCGCTTGGACAGGGGCCGCCGGTGGTCACCCCTCCACTTT. This translates into CASSRLDRGRRWSPLHF.

This clonotype has ten or more counts. This sequence joins TRBV6-4 and TRBJ2-2, with D perhaps TRBD1 (5 bases). CDR3 length: 14 amino acids. The V gene's germline CDR1 is MRHNA and CDR2 SNTAGT. Trimming removed 7 bases at V and 5 bases at J, with 14 bases between. CDR3 DNA sequence: TGTGCCAGCACTGCAGAAAGGGGAACCGGGGAGCTGTTTTTT. Protein sequence: CASTAERGTGELFF.